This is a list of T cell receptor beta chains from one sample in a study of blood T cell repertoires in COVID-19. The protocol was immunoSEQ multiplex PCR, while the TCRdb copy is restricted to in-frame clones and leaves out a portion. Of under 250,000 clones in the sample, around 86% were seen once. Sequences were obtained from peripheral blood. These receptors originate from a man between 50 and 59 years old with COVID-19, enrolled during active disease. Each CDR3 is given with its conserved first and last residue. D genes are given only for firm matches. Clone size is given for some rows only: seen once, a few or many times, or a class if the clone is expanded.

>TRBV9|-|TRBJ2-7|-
CASSVAVGGVVEQYF
TGTGCCAGCAGCGTAGCTGTGGGGGGAGTGGTCGAGCAGTACTTC
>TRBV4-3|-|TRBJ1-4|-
CASSQESGLEKLFF
TGCGCCAGCAGCCAAGAATCAGGGCTCGAAAAACTGTTTTTT
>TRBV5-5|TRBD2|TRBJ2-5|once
CASSLFGTSGYQETQYF
TGTGCCAGCAGCTTATTCGGGACTAGCGGGTACCAAGAGACCCAGTACTTC
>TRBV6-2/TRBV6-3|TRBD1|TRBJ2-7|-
CASSYPPGQSSYEQYF
TGTGCCAGCAGTTACCCCCCGGGACAGAGCTCCTACGAGCAGTACTTC
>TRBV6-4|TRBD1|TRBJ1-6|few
CASKNEDRGNSPLHF
TGTGCCAGCAAAAATGAGGACAGGGGGAATTCACCCCTCCACTTT
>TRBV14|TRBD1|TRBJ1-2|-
CASSTRTGAVYGYTF
TGTGCCAGCAGCACCCGGACAGGTGCTGTCTATGGCTACACCTTC
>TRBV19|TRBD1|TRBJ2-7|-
CASSIGSGGSHEQYF
TGTGCCAGTAGTATTGGCTCAGGGGGTTCCCACGAGCAGTACTTC
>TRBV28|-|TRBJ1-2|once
CASSSESGAVGPNYGYTF
TGTGCCAGCAGTTCTGAGTCAGGGGCCGTGGGACCTAACTATGGCTACACCTTC
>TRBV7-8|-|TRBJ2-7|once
CASSLGHNLGEQYF
TGTGCCAGCAGCTTAGGGCACAACCTTGGCGAGCAGTACTTC
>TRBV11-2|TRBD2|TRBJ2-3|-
CASSFFLREVLDTQYF
TGTGCCAGCAGCTTTTTTTTGCGGGAGGTGCTAGATACGCAGTATTTT
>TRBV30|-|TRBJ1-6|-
CAWSVRSQGGLTLHF
TGTGCCTGGAGTGTACGGTCACAGGGTGGGTTGACCCTCCACTTT
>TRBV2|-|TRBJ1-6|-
CASNKESSYNSPLHF
TGTGCCAGCAATAAGGAGAGCTCCTATAATTCACCCCTCCACTTT
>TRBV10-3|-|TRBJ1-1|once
CAISGQAGDTEAFF
TGTGCCATCAGTGGGCAGGCGGGGGACACTGAAGCTTTCTTT
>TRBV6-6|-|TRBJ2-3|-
CASSYSPQVTNTQYF
TGTGCCAGCAGTTACTCTCCACAGGTCACAAATACGCAGTATTTT
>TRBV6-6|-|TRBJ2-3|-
CASRGVSTDTQYF
TGTGCCAGCAGAGGGGTAAGCACAGATACGCAGTATTTT
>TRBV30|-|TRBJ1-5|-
CAWSMDKNQPQHF
TGTGCCTGGAGTATGGACAAGAATCAGCCCCAGCATTTT
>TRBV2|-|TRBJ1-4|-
CASSEREGANEKLFF
TGTGCCAGCAGTGAAAGGGAGGGGGCTAATGAAAAACTGTTTTTT
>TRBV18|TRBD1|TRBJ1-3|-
CASSPNPGGSGNTIYF
TGTGCCAGCTCACCCAACCCAGGGGGTTCTGGAAACACCATATATTTT
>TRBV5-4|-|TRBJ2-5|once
CAGSDGWGRSNVETQYF
TGTGCCGGCTCCGACGGTTGGGGGAGGTCTAATGTAGAGACCCAGTACTTC
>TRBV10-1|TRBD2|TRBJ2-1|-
CASSSGLAGPYNEQFF
TGCGCCAGCAGTTCTGGACTAGCGGGACCTTACAATGAGCAGTTCTTC
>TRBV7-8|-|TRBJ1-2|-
CASSGQTNYGYTF
TGTGCCAGCAGTGGACAGACTAACTATGGCTACACCTTC
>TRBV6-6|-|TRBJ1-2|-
CASSNRVSSPMEGYTF
TGTGCCAGCAGCAACAGGGTTTCCTCCCCTATGGAGGGCTACACCTTC
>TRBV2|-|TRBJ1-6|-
CASKGQDNSPLHF
TGTGCCAGCAAGGGACAAGATAATTCACCCCTCCACTTT
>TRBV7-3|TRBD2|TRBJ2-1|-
CASSSGLAEGDEQFF
TGTGCCAGCAGCTCGGGACTAGCGGAGGGGGATGAGCAGTTCTTC
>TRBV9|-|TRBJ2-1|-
CASSVVAASYNEQFF
TGTGCCAGCAGCGTAGTAGCGGCCTCCTACAATGAGCAGTTCTTC
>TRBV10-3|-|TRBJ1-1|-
CAISEETGNTEAFF
TGTGCCATCAGTGAGGAGACAGGGAACACTGAAGCTTTCTTT